This TCR beta chain was documented in a study of shared clonotypes between healthy human individuals. Concerning this clone itself: Its specificity is not known.

Study-level findings and limits: Despite large depth, sorted-subset datasets appeared incompletely sequenced. Non-shared clonotypes displayed generation probabilities falling below those of clonotypes present in all four donors.

V lost 0 bases and J lost 5; bases outside the gene matches: 14. The CDR3 spans 19 residues. CDR1 SGDLS and CDR2 YYNGEE come from the germline V gene. Only in-frame clones appear in the TCRdb table, and some are missing; sequencing was by immunoSEQ multiplex PCR. The sample holds approximately 1,500,000 clones, around 98% seen once. The TCR comes from a man between 25 and 39 years old in good health. The rearrangement uses TRBV9 and TRBJ2-5, with 12 bases lining up with TRBD2. The sequenced sample was naive CD4+ T cells sorted from blood. Stated subset: CD45RA+ positively selected. The CDR3 spells CASSVGLAGVTNVGETQYF. CDR3 nucleotide sequence: TGTGCCAGCAGCGTAGGACTAGCGGGAGTTACGAACGTCGGTGAGACCCAGTACTTC.